A selection of T cell receptor beta chains follows, all from one sample in a study of CD8+CD57+ T cells in acquired aplastic anemia. Using its own MiXCR run on the reads, TCRdb lists one record per CDR3 protein. The sample has 260,000 or so distinct CDR3 sequences, approximately 50% seen once. The sample was sorted CD4+, CD8+, or CD8+CD57+ T cells (not recorded which) from PBMCs. The receptors stem from a human donor with aplastic anemia. Both conserved end residues are part of each CDR3. Where a row states a size, it is once, few, many or the class of an expanded clone; other rows omit it.

v_gene,j_gene,abundance,CDR3aa
TRBV7-2,TRBJ2-3,many,CASSLASTDTQYF
TRBV7-9,TRBJ2-7,few,CASSPVLGEQYF
TRBV5-1,TRBJ2-3,NA,CASSLPGLETDTQYF
TRBV4-1,TRBJ2-3,many,CASSQGLTDTQYF
TRBV2,TRBJ2-1,many,CASSETTRSNEQFF
TRBV7-2,TRBJ2-3,NA,CASSLASDTQYF
TRBV9,TRBJ2-7,NA,CASSLQGPSYEQYF
TRBV20-1,TRBJ2-3,NA,CSARDPSTSGRDTDTQYF
TRBV6-2/TRBV6-3,TRBJ2-3,many,CASSLSADTQYF
TRBV2,TRBJ2-5,NA,CASSEGGGETQYF
TRBV29-1,TRBJ2-1,many,CSVEGGLAGDVEQFF
TRBV6-1,TRBJ1-1,NA,CASSAPPEGSTEAFF
TRBV6-4,TRBJ1-6,many,CASRTGEYNSPLHF
TRBV5-1,TRBJ1-2,NA,CASHLADGYGYTF
TRBV20-1,TRBJ2-5,many,CSAAGTGEETQYF
TRBV24-1,TRBJ1-2,once,CATSGGTGNYGYTF
TRBV4-3,TRBJ1-1,many,CASSQERGEAFF
TRBV7-2,TRBJ2-5,NA,CASSHEQGGGETQYF
TRBV4-3,TRBJ1-1,many,CASSYRVNTEAFF
TRBV20-1,TRBJ1-2,many,CSARDPAGRIYGYTF
TRBV20-1,TRBJ1-5,NA,CSVGGVYSNQPQHF
TRBV6-1,TRBJ1-2,NA,CSSSLGTGEFYGYTF
TRBV7-3,TRBJ2-7,NA,CASSPIGSATYEQYF
TRBV7-2,TRBJ2-7,few,CASSLGLGGERYF
TRBV7-9,TRBJ1-2,NA,CAAGMGGSYGYTF
TRBV7-4,TRBJ1-2,NA,CASSLAPGQGDYGYTF
TRBV7-9,TRBJ2-7,few,CASSLELAGDSYEQYF
TRBV9,TRBJ2-3,NA,CASSPRQHTDTQYF
TRBV7-2,TRBJ1-5,NA,CASSSSMNNQPQHF
TRBV20-1,TRBJ2-7,NA,CSASLPPGTGGDEQYF
TRBV20-1,NA,NA,CSARVVSGGPQETQYF
TRBV10-1,TRBJ1-6,NA,CASSEGPAFVGSPLHF
TRBV10-3,TRBJ2-1,NA,CASSLGTSGGAYNEQFF
TRBV19,TRBJ2-7,many,CASSTDSPYEQYF
TRBV29-1,TRBJ1-2,NA,CSVERGGYTF
TRBV20-1,TRBJ2-1,many,CSARDRGGGYNEQFF
TRBV28,TRBJ2-7,NA,CASSLGGTSYEQYF
TRBV15,TRBJ2-7,once,CATSRDQGSYYEQYF
TRBV25-1,TRBJ2-7,NA,CASRGWDRASEQYF
TRBV2,TRBJ2-3,NA,CASSEGLSDTQYF
TRBV7-2,TRBJ2-3,NA,CASSLEGRADTQYF
TRBV7-9,TRBJ2-7,many,CASRGDSYEQYF
TRBV30,TRBJ1-5,few,CAWSTGGFQPQHF
TRBV9,TRBJ1-2,NA,CASSGRDGLYTF
TRBV20-1,TRBJ2-7,NA,CSAVQGEAGYEQYF
TRBV20-1,TRBJ2-1,many,CSASIVPLLTNEQFF
TRBV7-9,TRBJ2-3,many,CASSEAGRPDTQYF
TRBV6-1,TRBJ1-4,few,CASSDGGGTGSEKLFF
TRBV7-2,TRBJ1-1,NA,CASSWDRALAEAFF
TRBV4-3,TRBJ2-7,NA,CASSQYLPSYEQYF
TRBV29-1,TRBJ1-2,few,CSAFGVNYGYTF
TRBV7-3,TRBJ2-1,NA,CASSPHLAGGYNEQFF
TRBV9,TRBJ2-1,NA,CASSVSVGSSYNEQFF